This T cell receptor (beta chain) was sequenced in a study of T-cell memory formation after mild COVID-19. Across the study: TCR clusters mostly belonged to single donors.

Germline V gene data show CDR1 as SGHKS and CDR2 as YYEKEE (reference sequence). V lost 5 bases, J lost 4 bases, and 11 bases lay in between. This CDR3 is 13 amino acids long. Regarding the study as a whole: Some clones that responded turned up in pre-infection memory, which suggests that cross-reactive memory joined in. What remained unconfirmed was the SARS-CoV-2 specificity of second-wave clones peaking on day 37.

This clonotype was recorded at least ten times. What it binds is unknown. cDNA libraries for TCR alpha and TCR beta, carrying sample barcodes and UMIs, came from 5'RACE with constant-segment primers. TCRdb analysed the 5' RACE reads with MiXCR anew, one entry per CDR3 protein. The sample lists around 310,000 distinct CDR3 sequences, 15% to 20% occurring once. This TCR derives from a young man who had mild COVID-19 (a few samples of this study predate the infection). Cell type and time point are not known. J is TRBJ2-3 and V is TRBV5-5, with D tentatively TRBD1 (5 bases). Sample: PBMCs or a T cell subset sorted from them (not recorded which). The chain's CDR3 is CASRPQGADTQYF. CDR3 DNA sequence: TGTGCCAGCAGACCCCAGGGTGCAGATACGCAGTATTTT.